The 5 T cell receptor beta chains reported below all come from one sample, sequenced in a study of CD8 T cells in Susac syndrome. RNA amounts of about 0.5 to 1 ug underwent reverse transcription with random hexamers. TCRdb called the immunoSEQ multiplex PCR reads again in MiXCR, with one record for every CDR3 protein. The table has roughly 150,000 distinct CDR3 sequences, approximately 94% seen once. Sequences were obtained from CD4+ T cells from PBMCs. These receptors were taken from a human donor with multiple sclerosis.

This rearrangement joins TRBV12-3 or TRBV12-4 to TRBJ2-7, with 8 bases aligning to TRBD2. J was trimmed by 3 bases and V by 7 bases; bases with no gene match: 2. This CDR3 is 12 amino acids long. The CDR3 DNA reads TGTGCCAGCATGGGACTAGACTACGAGCAGTACTTC. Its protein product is CASMGLDYEQYF.

CDR3 region: CASSTVTYGYTF. The CDR3 DNA sequence: TGTGCCAGCAGTACTGTTACCTATGGCTACACCTTC. V gene TRBV6-2 or TRBV6-3 combines with J gene TRBJ1-2; D ambiguous. The germline V gene encodes CDR1 MNHEY and CDR2 SVGEGT. V was shortened by 5 bases and J by 4 bases, with 8 bases between the two germline ends. This CDR3 region has 12 residues.

The DNA for the CDR3 is TGTGCCAGCAGCGCACATCGGGACAGATCCTATGGCTACACCTTC. Translation: CASSAHRDRSYGYTF. The gene calls are TRBV6-1 and TRBJ1-2; TRBD1 matches at 7 bases. With 6 bases clipped from V and 4 bases from J, the junction kept 11 bases outside the gene matches. This CDR3 has 15 residues. In germline, CDR1 is MNHNS, CDR2 SASEGT.

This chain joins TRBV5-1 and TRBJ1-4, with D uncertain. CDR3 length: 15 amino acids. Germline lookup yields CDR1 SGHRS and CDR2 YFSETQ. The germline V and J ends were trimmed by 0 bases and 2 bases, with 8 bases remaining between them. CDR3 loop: CASSLGAATNEKLFF. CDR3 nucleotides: TGCGCCAGCAGCTTGGGGGCGGCCACTAATGAAAAACTGTTTTTT. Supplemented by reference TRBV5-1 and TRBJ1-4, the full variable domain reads KAGVTQTPRYLIKTRGQQVTLSCSPISGHRSVSWYQQTPGQGLQFLFEYFSETQRNKGNFPGRFSGRQFSNSRSEMNVSTLELGDSALYLCASSLGAATNEKLFFGSGTQLSVL.

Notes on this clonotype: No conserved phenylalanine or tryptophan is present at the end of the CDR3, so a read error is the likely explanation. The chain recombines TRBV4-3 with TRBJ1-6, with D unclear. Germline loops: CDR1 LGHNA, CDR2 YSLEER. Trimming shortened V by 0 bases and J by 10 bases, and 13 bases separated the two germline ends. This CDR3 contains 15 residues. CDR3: CASSQDRLMRSPLHL. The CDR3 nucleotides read TGCGCCAGCAGCCAAGATCGGCTTATGAGATCACCCCTCCACCTT.